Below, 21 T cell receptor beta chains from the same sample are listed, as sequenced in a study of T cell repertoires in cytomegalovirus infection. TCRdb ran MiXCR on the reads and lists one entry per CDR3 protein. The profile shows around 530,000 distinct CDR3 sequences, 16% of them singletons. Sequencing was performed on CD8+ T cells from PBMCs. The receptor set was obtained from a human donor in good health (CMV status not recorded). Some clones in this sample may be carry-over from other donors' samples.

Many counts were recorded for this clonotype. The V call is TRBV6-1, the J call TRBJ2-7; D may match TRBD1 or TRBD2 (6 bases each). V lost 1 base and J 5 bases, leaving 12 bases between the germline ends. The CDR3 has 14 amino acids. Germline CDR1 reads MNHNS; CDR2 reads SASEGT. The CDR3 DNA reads TGTGCCAGCAGTGAAGGTAGGGGGGCCCACGAGCAGTACTTC. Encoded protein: CASSEGRGAHEQYF.

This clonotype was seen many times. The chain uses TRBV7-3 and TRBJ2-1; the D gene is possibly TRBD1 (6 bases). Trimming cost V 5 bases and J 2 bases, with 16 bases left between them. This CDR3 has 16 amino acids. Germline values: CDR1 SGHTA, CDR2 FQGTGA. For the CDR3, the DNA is TGTGCCAGCAGCACGAAAGGGGGATCACCCTACAATGAGCAGTTCTTC. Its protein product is CASSTKGGSPYNEQFF.

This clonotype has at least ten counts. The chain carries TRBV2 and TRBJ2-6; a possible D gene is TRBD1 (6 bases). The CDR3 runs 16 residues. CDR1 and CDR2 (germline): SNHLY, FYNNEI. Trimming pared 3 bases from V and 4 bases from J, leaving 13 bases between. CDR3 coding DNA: TGTGCCAGCAGTGACCCTACAGGGCCCGGGGCCAACGTCCTGACTTTC. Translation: CASSDPTGPGANVLTF.

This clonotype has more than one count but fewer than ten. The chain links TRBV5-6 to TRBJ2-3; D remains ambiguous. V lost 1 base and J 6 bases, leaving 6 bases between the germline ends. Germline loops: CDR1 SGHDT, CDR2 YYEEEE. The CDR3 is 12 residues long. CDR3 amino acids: CASSLNYDTQYF. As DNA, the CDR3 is TGTGCCAGCAGCTTGAATTACGATACGCAGTATTTT. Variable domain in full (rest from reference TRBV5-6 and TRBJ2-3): DAGVTQSPTHLIKTRGQQVTLRCSPKSGHDTVSWYQQALGQGPQFIFQYYEEEERQRGNFPDRFSGHQFPNYSSELNVNALLLGDSALYLCASSLNYDTQYFGPGTRLTVL.

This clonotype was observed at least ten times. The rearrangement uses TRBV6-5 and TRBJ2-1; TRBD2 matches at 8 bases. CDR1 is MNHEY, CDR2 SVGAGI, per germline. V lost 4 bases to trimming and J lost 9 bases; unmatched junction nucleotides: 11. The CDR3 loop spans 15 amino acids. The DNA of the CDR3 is TGTGCCAGCAGTTCAGCTCTGCGGGGGGCGGTTGAGCAGTTCTTC. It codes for CASSSALRGAVEQFF.

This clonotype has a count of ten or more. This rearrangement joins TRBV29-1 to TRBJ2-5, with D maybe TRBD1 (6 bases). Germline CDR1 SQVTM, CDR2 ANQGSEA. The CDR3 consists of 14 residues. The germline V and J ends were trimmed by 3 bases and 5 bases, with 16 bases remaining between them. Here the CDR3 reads CSVESGALSETQYF. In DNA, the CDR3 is TGCAGCGTTGAGTCAGGGGCTTTGTCGGAGACCCAGTACTTC.

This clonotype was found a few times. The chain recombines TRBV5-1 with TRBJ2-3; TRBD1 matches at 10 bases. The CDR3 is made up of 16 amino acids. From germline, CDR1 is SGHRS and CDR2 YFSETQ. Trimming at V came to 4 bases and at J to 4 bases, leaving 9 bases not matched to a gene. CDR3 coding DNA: TGCGCCAGCAGCCCCCCGGACAGGGGGGCACCAGATACGCAGTATTTT. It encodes CASSPPDRGAPDTQYF.

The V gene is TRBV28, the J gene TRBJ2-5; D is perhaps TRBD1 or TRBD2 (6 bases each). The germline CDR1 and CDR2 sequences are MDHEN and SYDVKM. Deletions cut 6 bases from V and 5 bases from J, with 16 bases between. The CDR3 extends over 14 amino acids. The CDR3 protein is CASRLAQRGETQYF. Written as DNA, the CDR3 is TGTGCCAGCAGACTAGCCCAAAGGGGGGAGACCCAGTACTTC.

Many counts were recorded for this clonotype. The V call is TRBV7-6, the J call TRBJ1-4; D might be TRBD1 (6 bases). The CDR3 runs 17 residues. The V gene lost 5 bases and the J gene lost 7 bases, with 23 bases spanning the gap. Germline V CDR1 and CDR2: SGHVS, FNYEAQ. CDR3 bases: TGTGCCAGCAGCACCCACCAAGACAGGAATGGAGGTGAAAAACTGTTTTTT. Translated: CASSTHQDRNGGEKLFF.

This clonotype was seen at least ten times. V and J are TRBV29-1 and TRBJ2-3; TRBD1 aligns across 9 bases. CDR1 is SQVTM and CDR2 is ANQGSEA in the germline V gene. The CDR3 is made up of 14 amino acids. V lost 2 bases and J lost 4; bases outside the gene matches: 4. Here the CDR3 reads CSVEPGQGADTQYF. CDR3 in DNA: TGCAGCGTTGAACCGGGACAGGGAGCAGATACGCAGTATTTT.

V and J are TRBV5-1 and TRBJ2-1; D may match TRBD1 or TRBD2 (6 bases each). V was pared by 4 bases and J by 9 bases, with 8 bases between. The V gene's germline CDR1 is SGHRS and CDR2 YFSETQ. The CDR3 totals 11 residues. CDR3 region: CASSPGAEQFF. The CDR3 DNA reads TGCGCCAGCAGCCCGGGGGCTGAGCAGTTCTTC.

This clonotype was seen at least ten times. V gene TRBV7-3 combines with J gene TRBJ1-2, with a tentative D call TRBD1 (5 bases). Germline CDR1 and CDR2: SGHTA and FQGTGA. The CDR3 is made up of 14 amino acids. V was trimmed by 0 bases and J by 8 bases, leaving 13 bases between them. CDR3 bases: TGTGCCAGCAGCTTAACGGGCGGGACGGAGGGCTACACCTTC. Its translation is CASSLTGGTEGYTF. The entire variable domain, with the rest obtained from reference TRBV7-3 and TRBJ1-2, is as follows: GAGVSQTPSNKVTEKGKYVELRCDPISGHTALYWYRQSLGQGPEFLIYFQGTGAADDSGLPNDRFFAVRPEGSVSTLKIQRTERGDSAVYLCASSLTGGTEGYTFGSGTRLTVV.

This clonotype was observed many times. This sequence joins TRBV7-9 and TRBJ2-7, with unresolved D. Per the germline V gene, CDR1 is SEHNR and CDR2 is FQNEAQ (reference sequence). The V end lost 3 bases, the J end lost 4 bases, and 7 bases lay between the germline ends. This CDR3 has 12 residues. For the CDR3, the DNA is TGTGCCAGCAGCTTTGAAGTATACGAGCAGTACTTC. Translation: CASSFEVYEQYF.

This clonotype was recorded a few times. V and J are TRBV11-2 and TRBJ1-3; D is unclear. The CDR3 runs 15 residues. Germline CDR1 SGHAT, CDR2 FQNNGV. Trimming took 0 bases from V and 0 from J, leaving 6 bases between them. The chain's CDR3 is CASSLEFYSGNTIYF. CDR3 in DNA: TGTGCCAGCAGCTTAGAGTTTTACTCTGGAAACACCATATATTTT. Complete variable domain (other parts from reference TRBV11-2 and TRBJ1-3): EAGVAQSPRYKIIEKRQSVAFWCNPISGHATLYWYQQILGQGPKLLIQFQNNGVVDDSQLPKDRFSAERLKGVDSTLKIQPAKLEDSAVYLCASSLEFYSGNTIYFGEGSWLTVV.

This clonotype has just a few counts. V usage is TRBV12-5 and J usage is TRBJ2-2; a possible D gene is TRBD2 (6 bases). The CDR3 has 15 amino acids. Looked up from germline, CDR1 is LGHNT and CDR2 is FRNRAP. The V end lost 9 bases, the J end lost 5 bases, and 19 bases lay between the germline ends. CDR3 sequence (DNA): TGTGCTAGCGCTGGGGAGGACACCAGAACCGGGGAGCTGTTTTTT. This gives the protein CASAGEDTRTGELFF. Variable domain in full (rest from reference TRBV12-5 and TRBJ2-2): DARVTQTPRHKVTEMGQEVTMRCQPILGHNTVFWYRQTMMQGLELLAYFRNRAPLDDSGMPKDRFSAEMPDATLATLKIQPSEPRDSAVYFCASAGEDTRTGELFFGEGSRLTVL.

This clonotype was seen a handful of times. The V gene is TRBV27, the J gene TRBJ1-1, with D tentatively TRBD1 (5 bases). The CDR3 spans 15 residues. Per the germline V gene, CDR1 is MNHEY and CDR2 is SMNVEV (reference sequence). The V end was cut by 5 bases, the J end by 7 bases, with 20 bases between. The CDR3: CASSPTPGLRSEAFF. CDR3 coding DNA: TGTGCCAGCAGTCCTACCCCGGGACTAAGAAGTGAAGCTTTCTTT.

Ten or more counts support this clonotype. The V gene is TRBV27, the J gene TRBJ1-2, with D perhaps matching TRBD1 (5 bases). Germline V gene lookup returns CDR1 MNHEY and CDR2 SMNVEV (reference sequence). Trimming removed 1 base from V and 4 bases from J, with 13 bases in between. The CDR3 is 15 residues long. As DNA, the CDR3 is TGTGCCAGCAGTTTATTCGGGGGTCAATTCTATGGCTACACCTTC. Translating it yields CASSLFGGQFYGYTF.

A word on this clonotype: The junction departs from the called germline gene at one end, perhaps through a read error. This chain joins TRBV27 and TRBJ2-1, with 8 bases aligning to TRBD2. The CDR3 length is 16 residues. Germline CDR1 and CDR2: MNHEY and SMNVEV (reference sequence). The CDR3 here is CAGSLFGTREWNEQFF. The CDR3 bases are TGTGCCGGCAGTTTATTTGGGACTAGGGAGTGGAATGAGCAGTTCTTC.

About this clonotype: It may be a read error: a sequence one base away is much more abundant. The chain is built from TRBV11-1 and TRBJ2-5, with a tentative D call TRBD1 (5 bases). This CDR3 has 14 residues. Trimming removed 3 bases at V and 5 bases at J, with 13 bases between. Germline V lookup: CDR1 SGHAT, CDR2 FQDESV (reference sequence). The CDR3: CASSFLQGDETQYF. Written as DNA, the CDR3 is TGTGCCAGCAGCTTCTTGCAGGGTGATGAGACCCAGTACTTC.

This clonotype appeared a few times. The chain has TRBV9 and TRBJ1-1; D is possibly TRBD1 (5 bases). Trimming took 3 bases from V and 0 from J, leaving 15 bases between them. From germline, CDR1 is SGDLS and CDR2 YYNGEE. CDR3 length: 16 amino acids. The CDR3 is CASSAQSGGVNTEAFF. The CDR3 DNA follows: TGTGCCAGCAGCGCACAAAGCGGGGGGGTGAACACTGAAGCTTTCTTT.

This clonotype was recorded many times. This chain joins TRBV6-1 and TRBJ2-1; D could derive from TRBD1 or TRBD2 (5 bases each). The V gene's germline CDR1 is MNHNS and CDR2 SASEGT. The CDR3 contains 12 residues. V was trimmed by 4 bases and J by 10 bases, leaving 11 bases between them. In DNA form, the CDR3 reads TGTGCCAGCAGTGCCCGGGACGCAGAGCAGTTCTTC. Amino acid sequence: CASSARDAEQFF.